These 21 T cell receptor beta chains were all obtained from the same sample, sequenced in a study of blood T cell repertoires in COVID-19. This table comes from immunoSEQ multiplex PCR, and its TCRdb copy is limited to in-frame clones, with some not included. The sample lists hundreds of thousands of clones; around 85% were seen once. Sequencing was carried out using peripheral blood. The receptors were sampled from a woman aged 18-29 years with acute or convalescent COVID-19.

V is TRBV27 and J is TRBJ1-2; D may be TRBD1 (5 bases). The V gene's germline CDR1 is MNHEY and CDR2 SMNVEV (reference sequence). The CDR3 runs 13 residues. V was clipped by 6 bases and J by 6 bases, with 14 bases between them. The CDR3 here is CASSPSGTDGYTF. The CDR3 DNA is TGTGCCAGCAGCCCATCCGGGACTGATGGCTACACCTTC.

The rearrangement links TRBV19 to TRBJ1-3; D possibly corresponds to TRBD1 (5 bases). This CDR3 comprises 15 residues. V lost 5 bases, J lost 2 bases, and 13 bases lay in between. The germline V gene encodes CDR1 LNHDA and CDR2 SQIVND (reference sequence). CDR3 loop: CASSDPGEAGNTIYF. CDR3 DNA: TGTGCCAGTAGTGACCCGGGGGAAGCTGGAAACACCATATATTTT.

V is TRBV12-3 or TRBV12-4 and J is TRBJ1-2; 7 bases match TRBD1. The CDR3 is 13 amino acids. The junction had 3 bases not matched to a gene; V was cut back by 5 bases and J by 3 bases. CDR3 sequence reads: CASSKGADYGYTF. The CDR3 coding sequence is TGTGCCAGCAGTAAGGGGGCAGACTATGGCTACACCTTC.

The gene calls are TRBV10-3 and TRBJ1-5, with 10 bases lining up with TRBD1. The length of the CDR3 is 16 residues. V dropped 9 bases and J dropped 2; count of bases not matched to a gene: 10. In germline, CDR1 is ENHRY, CDR2 SYGVKD. DNA of the CDR3: TGTGCCATAGGGGACAGGGGTAATTTGGGCAATCAGCCCCAGCATTTT. It yields the protein CAIGDRGNLGNQPQHF.

The CDR3 region is CASTWGHQETQYF. For the CDR3, the DNA is TGTGCCAGCACCTGGGGCCACCAAGAGACCCAGTACTTC. V gene TRBV28 combines with J gene TRBJ2-5, with D possibly matching TRBD1 (5 bases). The V end lost 7 bases, the J end lost 0 bases, and 9 bases lay between the germline ends. Germline CDR1 is MDHEN and CDR2 is SYDVKM. The CDR3 is 13 residues long. The variable domain in full, with the rest retrieved from reference TRBV28 and TRBJ2-5, is DVKVTQSSRYLVKRTGEKVFLECVQDMDHENMFWYRQDPGLGLRLIYFSYDVKMKEKGDIPEGYSVSREKKERFSLILESASTNQTSMYLCASTWGHQETQYFGPGTRLLVL.

The genes are TRBV6-2 or TRBV6-3 and TRBJ2-2; 8 bases agree with TRBD2. In germline, CDR1 is MNHEY, CDR2 SVGEGT. V shed 3 bases, J shed 1 base, and the junction held 10 bases outside the gene matches. This CDR3 region has 18 residues. CDR3 region: CASSYDGSGDLNTGELFF. The CDR3 DNA follows: TGTGCCAGCAGTTATGATGGTAGCGGGGACTTGAACACCGGGGAGCTGTTTTTT.

The chain employs TRBV3-1 (or the pseudogene TRBV3-2) and TRBJ2-1; 9 bases match TRBD2. CDR1 is LGHDT and CDR2 is YNNKEL in the germline V gene (reference sequence). The junction had 10 bases not matched to a gene; V was cut back by 1 base and J by 9 bases. The length of the CDR3 is 16 residues. CDR3 residues: CASSQAWLAGAGEQFF. DNA of the CDR3: TGTGCCAGCAGCCAAGCGTGGTTAGCGGGGGCCGGTGAGCAGTTCTTC.

The rearrangement links TRBV5-6 to TRBJ2-7; no clear D. CDR1 and CDR2 from the germline V gene are SGHDT and YYEEEE. The CDR3 loop spans 13 amino acids. The V end lost 6 bases, the J end lost 3 bases, and 13 bases lay between the germline ends. The CDR3 coding sequence is TGTGCCAGCACAGGCCCCCTGAGCTACGAGCAGTACTTC. This translates into CASTGPLSYEQYF.

The CDR3 region has the DNA TGTGCCAGCAGTTCCTACCGAGCGGGACTGAACACTGAAGCTTTCTTT. Amino acid sequence: CASSSYRAGLNTEAFF. The chain carries TRBV6-5 and TRBJ1-1; D perhaps matches TRBD1 (5 bases). This CDR3 has 16 residues. V lost 4 bases and J lost 0, with 15 bases in between. Germline-derived CDR1 and CDR2 are MNHEY and SVGAGI.

The chain uses TRBV7-2 and TRBJ1-3; TRBD1 might be the D (6 bases). V gave up 6 bases and J gave up 0 bases, with 15 bases separating them. CDR3 length equals 16 residues. CDR1 SGHTA and CDR2 FQGNSA come from the germline V gene. CDR3 bases: TGTGCCAGCAGTTCAACCAGGGGCCCCTCTGGAAACACCATATATTTT. This codes for CASSSTRGPSGNTIYF.

The V call is TRBV5-1, the J call TRBJ2-7, with 8 positions matching TRBD1. This CDR3 contains 15 residues. The germline CDR1 and CDR2 sequences are SGHRS and YFSETQ. The V segment lost 4 bases and the J segment 2 bases; nucleotides outside the gene matches: 8. CDR3 sequence: CASSRGQAVPYEQYF. The CDR3 DNA is TGCGCCAGCAGCAGGGGACAGGCGGTCCCCTACGAGCAGTACTTC. Full variable domain (rest looked up from reference TRBV5-1 and TRBJ2-7): KAGVTQTPRYLIKTRGQQVTLSCSPISGHRSVSWYQQTPGQGLQFLFEYFSETQRNKGNFPGRFSGRQFSNSRSEMNVSTLELGDSALYLCASSRGQAVPYEQYFGPGTRLTVT.

This sequence joins TRBV28 and TRBJ1-4, with no clear D. This CDR3 has 14 residues. Between the trimmed V and J ends, which lost 6 bases and 4 bases, there was a span of 12 bases. The germline gives CDR1 MDHEN, CDR2 SYDVKM. DNA for the CDR3: TGTGCCAGCAGGGTCGAGAGGCTTAATGAAAAACTGTTTTTT. Translated: CASRVERLNEKLFF.

The table lists this clone with a few counts. The genes are TRBV5-1 and TRBJ1-6; 8 bases are a match to TRBD1. The V and J ends lost 6 bases and 5 bases, in that order; junction bases with no gene match: 10. CDR1 SGHRS and CDR2 YFSETQ come from the germline V gene. CDR3 length equals 16 residues. The CDR3: CASTMTGVKNNSPLHF. CDR3 coding DNA: TGCGCCAGCACCATGACAGGGGTAAAAAATAATTCACCCCTCCACTTT.

The CDR3 DNA reads as TGTGCCAGCAGCCAAGATACGGTAGCGGGGGACACCGGGGAGCTGTTTTTT. Translated: CASSQDTVAGDTGELFF. The chain carries TRBV3-1 (or the pseudogene TRBV3-2) and TRBJ2-2; 9 nucleotides align to TRBD2. J was trimmed by 3 bases and V by 0 bases; bases with no gene match: 5. From germline, CDR1 is LGHDT and CDR2 YNNKEL (reference sequence). The CDR3 has 17 amino acids.

Many counts were recorded for this clone. CDR3 sequence (DNA): TGTGCCAGCAGTAGAATTTCGTCGGGATACTATGGCTACACCTTC. This encodes CASSRISSGYYGYTF. This chain joins TRBV6-5 and TRBJ1-2; D remains unclear. CDR1 MNHEY and CDR2 SVGAGI come from the germline V gene. The CDR3 is made up of 15 amino acids. Trimming cost V 5 bases and J 3 bases, with 16 bases left between them.

This chain links TRBV6-5 with TRBJ1-5, with 7 bases that match TRBD1. J lost 1 base, V lost 7 bases, and 4 bases had no gene match. CDR3 size: 14 residues. CDR1 is MNHEY, CDR2 SVGAGI, per germline. The DNA of the CDR3 is TGTGCCAGCAAGACAGGGATGAGCAATCAGCCCCAGCATTTT. Its translation: CASKTGMSNQPQHF.

This clone has a single count. V is TRBV11-2 and J is TRBJ1-3, with 8 bases matching TRBD1. Germline V gives CDR1 SGHAT, CDR2 FQNNGV. Trimming cost V 1 base and J 0 bases; bases outside gene matches: 8. The CDR3 is made up of 18 amino acids. CDR3 loop: CASSLAFLTGGSGNTIYF. The CDR3 bases are TGTGCCAGCAGCTTAGCCTTCCTCACAGGGGGCTCTGGAAACACCATATATTTT.

The chain carries TRBV29-1 and TRBJ2-7; 7 nucleotides agree with TRBD2. In germline, CDR1 is SQVTM, CDR2 ANQGSEA. The CDR3 consists of 18 residues. V lost 3 bases to trimming and J lost 2 bases; unmatched junction nucleotides: 19. The CDR3 sequence is CSVDGGDDGRSPPYEQYF. DNA of the CDR3: TGCAGCGTTGATGGGGGGGACGACGGTCGTTCGCCCCCCTACGAGCAGTACTTC.

The chain recombines TRBV5-1 with TRBJ2-7; 11 bases fit TRBD1. There are 15 residues in the CDR3. Germline V lookup: CDR1 SGHRS, CDR2 YFSETQ. V shed 4 bases, J shed 5 bases, and the junction held 8 bases outside the gene matches. This CDR3 reads CASSDGQGARDEQYF. CDR3 coding DNA: TGCGCCAGCAGCGACGGACAGGGGGCAAGGGACGAGCAGTACTTC.

This chain links TRBV2 with TRBJ1-3, with 8 positions matching TRBD1. Germline CDR1 is SNHLY and CDR2 is FYNNEI. The CDR3 is 14 residues long. The trim removed 5 bases at V and 2 bases at J, leaving 2 bases unmatched. CDR3 amino acids: CASSQQGAGNTIYF. The CDR3 coding sequence is TGTGCCAGCAGTCAACAGGGGGCTGGAAACACCATATATTTT.

The chain combines TRBV5-4 with TRBJ1-2, with 8 bases aligning to TRBD1. The ends lost 1 base at V and 11 bases at J; junction bases unmatched: 13. The CDR3 extends over 15 amino acids. The germline CDR1 and CDR2 sequences are SGHNT and YYREEE (reference sequence). As DNA, the CDR3 is TGTGCCAGCAGCTTGATGGCCGGGACAGGTGGGAAGTACACCTTC. Residues: CASSLMAGTGGKYTF.